The clone carrying this T cell receptor beta chain was seen repeatedly, ten times or more. V gave up 1 base and J gave up 0 bases, with 4 bases separating them. Germline CDR1 and CDR2: SGHTA and FQGNSA. The CDR3 has 14 amino acids. This sample was included in a study of immune heterogeneity within non-small cell lung tumors. Genomic DNA from bulk tumor acted as the template, and around 0.55 ug was loaded per sample. Several biopsies were collected from each primary tumor during surgery. They were spaced as far apart as possible within the tumor mass. Patients underwent curative surgery for non-small cell lung cancer (untreated and newly diagnosed). TCR beta CDR3 amplification used multiplex PCR with 32 V and 13 J primers. MiXCR was run by TCRdb on the multiplex PCR reads, yielding one entry per CDR3 protein. The table has several thousand distinct CDR3 sequences, approximately 22% seen once.

Sequencing used lung tumor tissue. The J gene is TRBJ1-5, the V gene TRBV7-2; no reliable D call. The TCR comes from a woman aged 55-75 years with non-small cell lung cancer. The CDR3 nucleotides are TGTGCCAGCAGCTTAGGCGATAGCAATCAGCCCCAGCATTTT. The encoded protein is CASSLGDSNQPQHF.